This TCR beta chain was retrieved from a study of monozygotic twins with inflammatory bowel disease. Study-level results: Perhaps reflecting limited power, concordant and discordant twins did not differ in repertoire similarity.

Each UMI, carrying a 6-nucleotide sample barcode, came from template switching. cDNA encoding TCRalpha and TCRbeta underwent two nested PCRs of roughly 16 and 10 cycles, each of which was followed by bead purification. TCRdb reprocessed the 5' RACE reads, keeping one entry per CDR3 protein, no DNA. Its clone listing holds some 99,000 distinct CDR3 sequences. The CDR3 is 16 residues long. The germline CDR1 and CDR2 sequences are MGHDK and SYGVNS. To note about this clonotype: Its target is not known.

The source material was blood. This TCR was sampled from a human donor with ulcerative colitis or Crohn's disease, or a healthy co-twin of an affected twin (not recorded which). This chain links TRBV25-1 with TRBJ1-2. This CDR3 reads CASSPLRGSYSYGYTF.